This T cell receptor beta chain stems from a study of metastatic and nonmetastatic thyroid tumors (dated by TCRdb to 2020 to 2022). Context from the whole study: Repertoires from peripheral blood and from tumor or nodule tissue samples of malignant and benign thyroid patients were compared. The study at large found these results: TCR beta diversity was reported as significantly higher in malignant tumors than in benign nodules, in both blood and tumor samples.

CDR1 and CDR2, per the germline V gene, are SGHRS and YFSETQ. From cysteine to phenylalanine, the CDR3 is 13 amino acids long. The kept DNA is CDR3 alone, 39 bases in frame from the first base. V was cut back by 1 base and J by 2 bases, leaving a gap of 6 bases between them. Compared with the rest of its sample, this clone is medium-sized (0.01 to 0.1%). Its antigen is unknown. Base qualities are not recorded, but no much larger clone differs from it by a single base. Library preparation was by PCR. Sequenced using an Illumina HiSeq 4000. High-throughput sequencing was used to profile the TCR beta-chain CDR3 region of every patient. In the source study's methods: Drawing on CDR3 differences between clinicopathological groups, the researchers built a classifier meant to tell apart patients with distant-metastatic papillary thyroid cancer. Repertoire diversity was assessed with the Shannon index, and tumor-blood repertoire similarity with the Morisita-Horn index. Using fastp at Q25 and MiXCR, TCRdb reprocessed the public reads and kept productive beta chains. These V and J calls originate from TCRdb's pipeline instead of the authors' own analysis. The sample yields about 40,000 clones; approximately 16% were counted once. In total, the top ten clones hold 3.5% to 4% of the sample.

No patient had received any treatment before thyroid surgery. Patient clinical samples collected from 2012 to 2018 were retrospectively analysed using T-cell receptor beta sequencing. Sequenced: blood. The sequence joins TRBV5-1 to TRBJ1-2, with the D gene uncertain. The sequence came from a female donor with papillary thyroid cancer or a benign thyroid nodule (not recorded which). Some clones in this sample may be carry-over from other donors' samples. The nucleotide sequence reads TGCGCCAGCAGCTTGAGTCTCAACTATGGCTACACCTTC. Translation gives CASSLSLNYGYTF. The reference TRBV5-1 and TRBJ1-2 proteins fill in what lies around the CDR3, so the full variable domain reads KAGVTQTPRYLIKTRGQQVTLSCSPISGHRSVSWYQQTPGQGLQFLFEYFSETQRNKGNFPGRFSGRQFSNSRSEMNVSTLELGDSALYLCASSLSLNYGYTFGSGTRLTVV.